What follows are 12 T cell receptor beta chains derived from one specimen sequenced in a study of blood T cell repertoires in COVID-19. Some clones are missing from TCRdb's copy, which holds only in-frame ones; the method was immunoSEQ multiplex PCR. The sample lists 200,000 to 250,000 clones, roughly 88% seen once, with more than 3% in the top ten. Sequencing was carried out using PBMCs or T cells enriched from blood (not recorded which). These receptors originate from a woman in her 30s who had been exposed to COVID-19.

This sequence joins TRBV11-2 and TRBJ2-2, with 11 bases lining up with TRBD2. V lost 5 bases, J lost 5 bases, and 1 base stayed unmatched. This CDR3 region has 14 residues. Germline CDR1 reads SGHAT; CDR2 reads FQNNGV. The CDR3 region has the DNA TGTGCCAGCAGCGGACTAGCGGGTACCGGGGAGCTGTTTTTT. Encoded protein: CASSGLAGTGELFF.

The V call is TRBV9, the J call TRBJ2-3, with D perhaps matching TRBD2 (6 bases). CDR3 size: 16 residues. V dropped 3 bases and J dropped 3 bases, with 17 bases sitting between them. Germline V gives CDR1 SGDLS, CDR2 YYNGEE. CDR3 DNA: TGTGCCAGCAGCGCAACGGAGGGGAGTCAAACAGATACGCAGTATTTT. Protein: CASSATEGSQTDTQYF.

The chain employs TRBV6-5 and TRBJ1-1; D gene unclear. Trimming cost V 2 bases and J 1 base, with 11 bases left between them. Germline V gives CDR1 MNHEY, CDR2 SVGAGI. CDR3 length: 15 residues. The CDR3 DNA sequence: TGTGCCAGCAGTTACAATGAGGGCTGGAACACTGAAGCTTTCTTT. This translates into CASSYNEGWNTEAFF.

This clone was counted a single time. V usage is TRBV6-5 and J usage is TRBJ2-2; no reliable D call. The CDR3 totals 14 residues. Germline CDR1 MNHEY, CDR2 SVGAGI. Trimming stripped 2 bases from V and 7 bases from J, with 11 bases between. CDR3 nucleotide sequence: TGTGCCAGCAGTTACACCAGGCCAAGCGGGGAGCTGTTTTTT. Encoded protein: CASSYTRPSGELFF.

The gene calls are TRBV3-1 (or the pseudogene TRBV3-2) and TRBJ2-5; D perhaps matches TRBD1 (6 bases). The V and J ends lost 2 bases and 3 bases respectively, with 10 bases between them. Per germline, CDR1 LGHDT and CDR2 YNNKEL (reference sequence). CDR3 length: 14 amino acids. CDR3 nucleotide sequence: TGTGCCAGCAGCCAATATTCAGGGGAAGAGACCCAGTACTTC. Translated: CASSQYSGEETQYF.

The V gene is TRBV10-3, the J gene TRBJ1-3; no clear D gene. The germline CDR1 and CDR2 sequences are ENHRY and SYGVKD. The length of the CDR3 is 15 residues. With 2 bases removed from V and 0 bases from J, the gap between germline ends came to 8 bases. CDR3 in DNA: TGTGCCATCAGTGAGATGGCCGTCTCTGGAAACACCATATATTTT. Translating it yields CAISEMAVSGNTIYF.

The CDR3 spells CASSIGDRDTFF. CDR3 bases: TGTGCCAGTAGTATCGGAGACAGGGATACTTTCTTT. V usage is TRBV19 and J usage is TRBJ1-1, with TRBD1 matching 7 bases. Germline V gives CDR1 LNHDA, CDR2 SQIVND (reference sequence). The length of the CDR3 is 12 residues. With 3 bases clipped from V and 12 bases from J, the junction kept 7 bases outside the gene matches.

The genes are TRBV10-3 and TRBJ2-7; 9 bases map to TRBD1. Germline V lookup: CDR1 ENHRY, CDR2 SYGVKD. J lost 6 bases, V lost 5 bases, and 5 bases had no gene match. The CDR3 covers 13 residues. The CDR3 sequence is CAISLGQGFEQYF. The CDR3 DNA is TGTGCCATCAGTCTGGGACAGGGTTTCGAGCAGTACTTC.

The chain has TRBV5-6 and TRBJ2-3, with 10 bases that match TRBD2. The CDR3 covers 14 residues. Trimming removed 0 bases from V and 5 bases from J; junction bases left unmatched: 0. Per the germline V gene, CDR1 is SGHDT and CDR2 is YYEEEE. The CDR3 spells CASSLGLAGDTQYF. CDR3 sequence (DNA): TGTGCCAGCAGCTTGGGACTAGCGGGAGATACGCAGTATTTT.

V and J are TRBV30 and TRBJ1-2, with D tentatively TRBD1 (5 bases). Trimming stripped 0 bases from V and 6 bases from J, with 17 bases between. Germline loops: CDR1 GTSNPN, CDR2 SVGIG (reference sequence). This CDR3 spans 15 amino acids. The DNA of the CDR3 is TGTGCCTGGAGTGTAGGGGCGGCAACACAAAATGGCTACACCTTC. Its protein product is CAWSVGAATQNGYTF.

This chain links TRBV5-5 with TRBJ1-3; 7 bases line up with TRBD1. Germline V lookup: CDR1 SGHKS, CDR2 YYEKEE (reference sequence). There are 16 residues in the CDR3. V gave up 2 bases and J gave up 0 bases; unmatched junction bases: 5. Here the CDR3 DNA reads TGTGCCAGCAGCTTTCAGACAGGGAGCTCTGGAAACACCATATATTTT. The encoded protein is CASSFQTGSSGNTIYF.

The table lists this clone with a few counts. The chain recombines TRBV10-3 with TRBJ1-4, with no clear D. Trimming removed 0 bases at V and 8 bases at J, with 13 bases between. Germline loops: CDR1 ENHRY, CDR2 SYGVKD. The CDR3 is 15 residues long. The CDR3 region has the DNA TGTGCCATCAGTGAGTCCTTCGAGGGTGGGGAAAAACTGTTTTTT. Protein product: CAISESFEGGEKLFF.